This T cell receptor beta chain emerged from a study of T-cell reconstitution after alpha-beta-depleted transplantation in children. This clonotype was seen many times. A TCRbeta library incorporating unique molecular identifiers was prepared. Each CDR3 protein is one row after TCRdb ran MiXCR on the PCR reads. The table includes 600,000 to 800,000 distinct CDR3 sequences, 13% detected once. The source of this sequence is a girl aged 2 to 10 with congenital amegakaryocytic thrombocytopenia, due to receive a stem cell transplant. The sequencing used PBMCs, collected before TCRalphabeta/CD19-depleted stem cell transplant.

The CDR3 spells CATSALLEGTGFYEQYF. CDR3 bases: TGTGCCACCAGTGCCCTATTAGAAGGGACAGGGTTCTACGAGCAGTACTTC. The V gene is TRBV24-1, the J gene TRBJ2-7; 9 bases align to TRBD1. The germline gives CDR1 KGHDR, CDR2 SFDVKD. After removal of 5 bases from V and 3 bases from J, the junction contained 13 bases not matched to a gene. The CDR3 totals 17 residues.